A single sample gave rise to the 28 T cell receptor beta chains below, sequenced in a study of blood T cell repertoires in COVID-19. Clones were sequenced by immunoSEQ multiplex PCR, and TCRdb holds only the in-frame ones, with some missing. This table has roughly 170,000 clones, about 84% appearing once. Sequenced material: peripheral blood. The receptor source for this set is a human donor in a cohort sampled during active COVID-19.

CDR3: CASSYGGVGYGYTF. CDR3 coding DNA: TGTGCCAGCAGTTACGGGGGCGTGGGGTATGGCTACACCTTC. This sequence joins TRBV6-6 and TRBJ1-2; possible D gene TRBD1, 6 bases. Deletions cut 2 bases from V and 5 bases from J, with 12 bases between. Germline CDR1 and CDR2: MNHNY and SVGAGI (reference sequence). The CDR3 has 14 residues.

Only a few counts were recorded for this clone. The genes are TRBV2 and TRBJ2-7, with 7 bases lining up with TRBD1. Trimming removed 8 bases from V and 4 bases from J; junction bases left unmatched: 5. This CDR3 region has 12 residues. Germline assignment: CDR1 SNHLY and CDR2 FYNNEI. The DNA for the CDR3 is TGTGCCAGCCGGGGACAGAGGTACGAGCAGTACTTC. The encoded protein is CASRGQRYEQYF.

The chain links TRBV5-5 to TRBJ1-6, with TRBD1 matching over 9 bases. Germline values: CDR1 SGHKS, CDR2 YYEKEE (reference sequence). The length of the CDR3 is 18 residues. Germline trimming cut 3 bases from V and 0 bases from J; bases unmatched to any gene: 7. The CDR3 reads CASSYRDREPSYNSPLHF. DNA of the CDR3: TGTGCCAGCAGCTATCGGGACAGGGAACCCTCCTATAATTCACCCCTCCACTTT.

The V call is TRBV5-6, the J call TRBJ1-3; the D gene is possibly TRBD1 (5 bases). Between the trimmed V and J ends, which lost 4 bases and 2 bases, there was a span of 13 bases. The CDR3 covers 15 residues. Germline-derived CDR1 and CDR2 are SGHDT and YYEEEE. The CDR3 is CASSAGWGAGNTIYF. The CDR3, as DNA: TGTGCCAGCAGCGCCGGGTGGGGGGCTGGAAACACCATATATTTT.

This chain links TRBV25-1 with TRBJ1-1; tentative D call: TRBD1 (6 bases). With 9 bases removed from V and 7 bases from J, the gap between germline ends came to 18 bases. Germline V gene sequence: CDR1 MGHDK, CDR2 SYGVNS. The CDR3 has 13 amino acids. CDR3 sequence (DNA): TGTGCCAGTATGAAAGGGGGAACCAGTGAAGCTTTCTTT. The encoded protein is CASMKGGTSEAFF.

The J gene is TRBJ2-7, the V gene TRBV4-1; 8 bases fit TRBD2. V was pared by 3 bases and J by 1 base, with 8 bases of the junction left unmatched. The CDR3 sequence is 16 residues long. The germline V gene has CDR1 MGHRA and CDR2 YSYEKL. CDR3 coding DNA: TGCGCCAGCAGCCACGGACCGGCGGGGGGTTCCTACGAGCAGTACTTC. It encodes CASSHGPAGGSYEQYF.

The gene calls are TRBV27 and TRBJ1-6, with 9 bases lining up with TRBD1. Germline V gene sequence: CDR1 MNHEY, CDR2 SMNVEV (reference sequence). V gave up 5 bases and J gave up 6 bases; unmatched junction bases: 8. The CDR3 contains 16 residues. The CDR3 region is CASSAQTGGINSPLHF. The CDR3 region has the DNA TGTGCCAGCAGTGCCCAGACAGGGGGGATTAATTCACCCCTCCACTTT.

The chain carries TRBV27 and TRBJ2-1; 8 bases fit TRBD1. V gave up 6 bases and J gave up 5 bases; unmatched junction bases: 15. Germline assignment: CDR1 MNHEY and CDR2 SMNVEV (reference sequence). The CDR3 extends over 17 amino acids. The CDR3 coding sequence is TGTGCCAGCAGCGCGATAAGCCCGACAGGGGCTGACAATGAGCAGTTCTTC. As protein: CASSAISPTGADNEQFF.

The genes are TRBV7-2 and TRBJ2-7; possible D gene TRBD2, 5 bases. CDR3 size: 14 residues. Germline V gene lookup returns CDR1 SGHTA and CDR2 FQGNSA. V was trimmed by 5 bases and J by 0 bases, leaving 11 bases between them. CDR3 in DNA: TGTGCCAGCAGCCCGCACGGGGTCTCCTACGAGCAGTACTTC. Its translation: CASSPHGVSYEQYF.

J is TRBJ1-2 and V is TRBV12-3 or TRBV12-4; D call uncertain. This CDR3 is built from 13 residues. The V gene lost 1 base and the J gene lost 2 bases, with 5 bases spanning the gap. The DNA for the CDR3 is TGTGCCAGCAGTTTAGGCAGGAACTATGGCTACACCTTC. As protein: CASSLGRNYGYTF.

This rearrangement joins TRBV5-1 to TRBJ1-3; D not certain. Germline CDR1 SGHRS, CDR2 YFSETQ. The CDR3 contains 13 residues. Trimming took off 0 bases at V and 4 bases at J, with 5 bases between the two ends. CDR3 in DNA: TGCGCCAGCAGCTTGGATCCAGGAAACACCATATATTTT. Encoded protein: CASSLDPGNTIYF. Filled out from reference TRBV5-1 and TRBJ1-3, the complete variable domain reads KAGVTQTPRYLIKTRGQQVTLSCSPISGHRSVSWYQQTPGQGLQFLFEYFSETQRNKGNFPGRFSGRQFSNSRSEMNVSTLELGDSALYLCASSLDPGNTIYFGEGSWLTVV.

The chain has TRBV6-1 and TRBJ1-5, with 8 bases lining up with TRBD1. Germline CDR1 MNHNS, CDR2 SASEGT. This CDR3 has 15 amino acids. V gave up 3 bases and J gave up 1 base; unmatched junction bases: 2. CDR3 region: CASSEYRGSNQPQHF. The CDR3 nucleotides are TGTGCCAGCAGTGAGTACAGGGGGAGCAATCAGCCCCAGCATTTT.

V usage is TRBV29-1 and J usage is TRBJ1-3; no firm D call. Germline V gene lookup returns CDR1 SQVTM and CDR2 ANQGSEA. V lost 4 bases and J 0 bases, leaving 10 bases between the germline ends. The CDR3 loop spans 14 amino acids. The CDR3 bases are TGCAGCGTTGTCCCCGGGGACTCTGGAAACACCATATATTTT. Amino acids: CSVVPGDSGNTIYF.

V gene TRBV6-5 combines with J gene TRBJ2-1, with 7 bases fitting TRBD1. The CDR3 is 14 residues long. The trim removed 6 bases at V and 10 bases at J, leaving 12 bases unmatched. CDR1 MNHEY and CDR2 SVGAGI come from the germline V gene. The CDR3 sequence is CASSLGGEGPEQFF. Here the CDR3 DNA reads TGTGCCAGCAGCCTAGGGGGCGAGGGGCCGGAGCAGTTCTTC.

The chain joins TRBV25-1 to TRBJ1-6; the match to TRBD1 covers 11 bases. The CDR3 runs to 17 residues. V shed 1 base, J shed 2 bases, and the junction held 1 base outside the gene matches. Germline V CDR1 and CDR2: MGHDK, SYGVNS. The CDR3 sequence is CASSESGQGAYNSPLHF. CDR3 sequence (DNA): TGTGCCAGCAGTGAATCGGGACAGGGGGCCTATAATTCACCCCTCCACTTT.

V is TRBV6-5 and J is TRBJ1-6; possibly TRBD1 for D (5 bases). This CDR3 is 13 amino acids long. With 7 bases removed from V and 7 bases from J, the gap between germline ends came to 11 bases. Germline loops: CDR1 MNHEY, CDR2 SVGAGI. CDR3 amino acids: CASTGTRNSPLHF. As DNA, the CDR3 is TGTGCCAGCACCGGGACTAGGAATTCACCCCTCCACTTT.

This chain connects TRBV18 to TRBJ2-3; 7 bases fit TRBD1. J was trimmed by 2 bases and V by 3 bases; bases with no gene match: 8. Germline V lookup: CDR1 KGHSH, CDR2 LQKENI. The CDR3 is 16 amino acids. The CDR3 DNA is TGTGCCAGCTCACCCACAGGGGCTTATGACACAGATACGCAGTATTTT. This encodes CASSPTGAYDTDTQYF.

This rearrangement joins TRBV19 to TRBJ1-1, with D possibly matching TRBD1 (6 bases). V gave up 2 bases and J gave up 5 bases, with 15 bases separating them. The CDR3 extends over 15 amino acids. The germline gives CDR1 LNHDA, CDR2 SQIVND (reference sequence). CDR3 in DNA: TGTGCCAGTAGTATAAATTCAGGGGCCGGGACTGAAGCTTTCTTT. This codes for CASSINSGAGTEAFF.

The rearrangement uses TRBV6-6 and TRBJ1-1; no reliable D call. Germline CDR1 is MNHNY and CDR2 is SVGAGI (reference sequence). The CDR3 length is 14 residues. The ends were cut back, 0 bases at V and 7 bases at J, with 12 bases in the middle. The CDR3 region is CASSYSNLAREAFF. In nucleotides, the CDR3 is TGTGCCAGCAGTTACTCGAATTTGGCCCGTGAAGCTTTCTTT.

The genes are TRBV6-6 and TRBJ1-2, with TRBD1 as a possible D gene (6 bases). The germline V and J ends were trimmed by 3 bases and 6 bases, with 20 bases remaining between them. This CDR3 spans 16 amino acids. Germline CDR1 reads MNHNY; CDR2 reads SVGAGI (reference sequence). Here the CDR3 reads CASSYNRALVPDGYTF. Here the CDR3 DNA reads TGTGCCAGCAGTTATAACAGGGCCCTCGTGCCTGATGGCTACACCTTC.

The chain has TRBV5-5 and TRBJ1-4, with D uncertain. Germline CDR1 SGHKS, CDR2 YYEKEE (reference sequence). The CDR3 has 14 amino acids. V shed 1 base and J shed 5 bases, with 9 bases lying between them. The CDR3 region is CASSLYRENEKLFF. The CDR3 DNA reads as TGTGCCAGCAGCTTGTACCGGGAAAATGAAAAACTGTTTTTT.

The rearrangement uses TRBV19 and TRBJ2-2; 8 positions agree with TRBD2. Trimming cost V 3 bases and J 4 bases; bases outside gene matches: 7. The CDR3 has 16 residues. Germline V CDR1 and CDR2: LNHDA, SQIVND (reference sequence). The CDR3 here is CASSIGRGARTGELFF. The CDR3 DNA reads as TGTGCCAGTAGTATCGGGCGGGGGGCACGCACCGGGGAGCTGTTTTTT.

This clone was observed once. The rearrangement uses TRBV19 and TRBJ1-2, with D perhaps matching TRBD1 (5 bases). The V gene lost 0 bases and the J gene lost 8 bases, with 19 bases spanning the gap. Germline V gene sequence: CDR1 LNHDA, CDR2 SQIVND (reference sequence). This CDR3 contains 16 residues. The chain's CDR3 is CASSIDIGGRAAGYTF. The CDR3 region has the DNA TGTGCCAGTAGTATAGATATCGGCGGCAGGGCAGCAGGCTACACCTTC.

The chain combines TRBV30 with TRBJ2-1; TRBD1 agrees at 7 bases. Trimming removed 2 bases from V and 7 bases from J; junction bases left unmatched: 2. The CDR3 totals 12 residues. Looked up from germline, CDR1 is GTSNPN and CDR2 is SVGIG (reference sequence). CDR3 in amino acids: CAWSHRGNEQFF. Written as DNA, the CDR3 is TGTGCCTGGAGTCACAGGGGAAATGAGCAGTTCTTC.

This clone was detected only once. V usage is TRBV27 and J usage is TRBJ1-5, with D possibly being TRBD1 (5 bases). The germline V gene encodes CDR1 MNHEY and CDR2 SMNVEV (reference sequence). CDR3 length: 15 residues. The V and J ends lost 6 bases and 0 bases respectively, with 12 bases between them. CDR3 coding DNA: TGTGCCAGCAGACCCGACAGTCCTAGCAATCAGCCCCAGCATTTT. Translation gives CASRPDSPSNQPQHF.

This clone showed up just a few times. This sequence joins TRBV12-3 or TRBV12-4 and TRBJ1-4; 7 bases align to TRBD1. This CDR3 comprises 13 residues. The V gene end was trimmed by 4 bases and the J gene end by 8 bases; junction bases not matched to a gene: 4. CDR3 DNA sequence: TGTGCCAGCAGTTCGACAGGGACCGAAAAACTGTTTTTT. It is translated as CASSSTGTEKLFF.

This CDR3 reads CASSTGVEAFF. The CDR3 DNA follows: TGTGCCAGTAGCACAGGAGTAGAAGCTTTCTTT. The chain links TRBV19 to TRBJ1-1; perhaps TRBD1 as D (5 bases). Germline V gene lookup returns CDR1 LNHDA and CDR2 SQIVND (reference sequence). V dropped 6 bases and J dropped 8 bases, with 10 bases sitting between them. This CDR3 region has 11 residues.

This clone was seen a few times. The J gene is TRBJ1-1, the V gene TRBV3-1 (or the pseudogene TRBV3-2); a weak D match, TRBD1 (6 bases). This CDR3 has 12 amino acids. V lost 6 bases to trimming and J lost 11 bases, with 16 bases between them. Germline assignment: CDR1 LGHDT and CDR2 YNNKEL (reference sequence). The CDR3, as DNA: TGTGCCAGCAGTCGTCGACAGGTAGCGGCTTTCTTT. This codes for CASSRRQVAAFF.